Given below is one T cell receptor beta chain in context. Its specificity is not known. The sample originates from a study of T cell responses to AZD1222 COVID-19 vaccine. About the study: Second doses at about 4 or about 12 weeks were pooled. Study findings and constraints: Clonal diversity was possibly underestimated; the donors were predominantly white British and more often female.

The repertoire was sequenced with immunoSEQ multiplex PCR; TCRdb's copy has only in-frame clones and lacks some. The table includes about 160,000 clones, 85% to 90% detected once. The CDR3 loop spans 13 amino acids. The V and J ends lost 4 bases and 2 bases respectively, with 8 bases between them. Per the germline V gene, CDR1 is MNHEY and CDR2 is SMNVEV (reference sequence). The source is an adult in good health. The specimen was peripheral blood, collected on day 0 of AZD1222 vaccination. The V call is TRBV27, the J call TRBJ1-1; D gene unclear. In DNA, the CDR3 is TGTGCCAGCAGTTCATCGTTAAACACTGAAGCTTTCTTT. It codes for CASSSSLNTEAFF.